This T cell receptor (beta chain) was captured by sequencing in a study of radiotherapy plus CTLA-4 blockade in lung cancer. Study-level background: Among enrolled patients, 15% to 20% responded and 31% achieved disease control. General study results and limits: Blood TCR clones of tumor origin expanded after radiotherapy plus ipilimumab. Alongside interferon-beta, early blood T cell clone dynamics were reportedly the best predictor of response.

Sequenced by immunoSEQ multiplex PCR; TCRdb stores in-frame clones only, minus some. The table has 26,000 or so clones, roughly 80% seen once. The study treated chemo-refractory metastatic non-small-cell lung cancer patients with focal radiation plus ipilimumab CTLA-4 blockade. There are 16 residues in the CDR3. Trimming cost V 2 bases and J 3 bases; bases outside gene matches: 6. Germline V gene lookup returns CDR1 SGHTA and CDR2 FQGNSA. Note on this clone: The antigen is unknown.

V is TRBV7-2 and J is TRBJ2-1, with TRBD2 matching 8 bases. This clonotype originated in a human donor with non-small cell lung cancer who had stable disease on radiotherapy plus ipilimumab. Source: peripheral blood, taken from a patient treated with radiotherapy plus ipilimumab. The CDR3 here is CASSLLGGTSYNEQFF. CDR3 nucleotide sequence: TGTGCCAGCAGCTTACTTGGCGGGACTAGCTACAATGAGCAGTTCTTC.